This entry is about one T cell receptor beta chain. The sample is drawn from a study of blood T cell repertoires in COVID-19. Study-level background: The cDNA or gDNA used as material had been derived from T cells, B-cell-depleted T cells, or PBMCs.

Sequenced by immunoSEQ multiplex PCR; TCRdb stores in-frame clones only, minus some. The sample consists of some 180,000 clones, roughly 80% of them appearing once. CDR1 and CDR2 from the germline V gene are KGHSH and LQKENI. The CDR3 totals 15 residues. The ends lost 0 bases at V and 5 bases at J; junction bases unmatched: 6. The specimen sequenced was peripheral blood. This sequence joins TRBV18 and TRBJ1-1; 7 bases are shared with TRBD1. This TCR was recovered from a woman in her sixties with COVID-19, enrolled during active disease. The CDR3 DNA follows: TGTGCCAGCTCACCACCCCCAGGGGGGAGAACTGAAGCTTTCTTT. Protein sequence: CASSPPPGGRTEAFF.